This T cell receptor (beta chain) comes out of a study of blood T cell repertoires in COVID-19. This clone was counted between two and nine times. Only in-frame clones appear in the TCRdb table, and some are missing; sequencing was by immunoSEQ multiplex PCR. Of about 220,000 clones in the sample, roughly 75% were seen once. V lost 7 bases and J lost 3, with 12 bases in between. The CDR3 contains 14 residues. CDR1 SGHVS and CDR2 FQNEAQ come from the germline V gene. Sequenced input: peripheral blood. This chain connects TRBV7-8 to TRBJ2-2; weak D call: TRBD1 (6 bases). The TCR comes from a woman in her sixties or seventies with acute or convalescent COVID-19. The CDR3 protein is CASIPYRDTGELFF. CDR3 coding DNA: TGTGCCAGCATCCCCTACAGGGACACCGGGGAGCTGTTTTTT. The full variable domain, completed using reference TRBV7-8 and TRBJ2-2, is GAGVSQSPRYKVAKRGQDVALRCDPISGHVSLFWYQQALGQGPEFLTYFQNEAQLDKSGLPSDRFFAERPEGSVSTLKIQRTQQEDSAVYLCASIPYRDTGELFFGEGSRLTVL.